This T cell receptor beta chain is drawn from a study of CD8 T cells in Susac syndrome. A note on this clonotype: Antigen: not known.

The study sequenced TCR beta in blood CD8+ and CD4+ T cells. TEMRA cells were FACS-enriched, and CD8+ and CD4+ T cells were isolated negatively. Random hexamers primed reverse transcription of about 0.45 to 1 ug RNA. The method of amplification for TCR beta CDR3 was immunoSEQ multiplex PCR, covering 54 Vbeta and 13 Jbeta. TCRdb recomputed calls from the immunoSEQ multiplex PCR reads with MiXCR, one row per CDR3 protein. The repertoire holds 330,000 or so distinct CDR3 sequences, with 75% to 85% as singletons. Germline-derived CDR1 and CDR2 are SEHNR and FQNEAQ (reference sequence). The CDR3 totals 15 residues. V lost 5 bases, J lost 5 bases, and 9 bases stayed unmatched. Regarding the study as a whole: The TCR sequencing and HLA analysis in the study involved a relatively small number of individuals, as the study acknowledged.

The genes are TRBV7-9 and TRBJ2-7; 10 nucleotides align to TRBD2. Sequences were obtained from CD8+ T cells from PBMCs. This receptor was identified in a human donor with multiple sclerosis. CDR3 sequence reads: CASSQVAGGANEQYF. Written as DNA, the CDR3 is TGTGCCAGCAGCCAAGTAGCGGGAGGCGCCAACGAGCAGTACTTC.